This T cell receptor (beta chain) was obtained from a study of blood T cell repertoires in COVID-19. CDR1 is MDHEN, CDR2 SYDVKM, per germline. This CDR3 has 14 amino acids. J was trimmed by 3 bases and V by 10 bases; bases with no gene match: 9. TCRdb's table, derived via immunoSEQ multiplex PCR, lists solely in-frame clones and lacks some. This repertoire shows fewer than 65,000 clones, about nine tenths found once; its top ten account for under 1.5%. Source material: peripheral blood. The chain couples TRBV28 to TRBJ1-5, with TRBD1 matching over 7 bases. The receptor's source is a woman of 80 years or more with acute or convalescent COVID-19. The CDR3 DNA sequence: TGTGCCACTGTTGACAGGGCCCACAATCAGCCCCAGCATTTT. Translated, it gives CATVDRAHNQPQHF.